This T cell receptor (beta chain) was sequenced for a study of shared clonotypes between healthy human individuals. Findings and limits, study-wide: Clonotypes not shared had lower generation probabilities than those common to all four donors.

The naive CD8 fraction comprised CD45RO-negative cells positively selected for CCR7 and excluded terminally differentiated effector memory CD45RA+ cells. Worth noting for this clone: As yet, its antigen is unknown.

In the authors' methods: ImmunoSEQ gave junction-only sequences without quality scores, so filtering differed. The assay was immunoSEQ multiplex PCR, and TCRdb's table has in-frame clones only and misses some. V and J calls and clone size come straight from that table; D and trimming were deduced from the DNA. The table records approximately 2,000,000 clones, about 94% of them present only once. The V end lost 4 bases, the J end lost 0 bases, and 12 bases lay between the germline ends. This CDR3 contains 16 residues. Germline CDR1 and CDR2: MNHEY and SVGAGI. This clonotype was sampled from a man aged 18 to 35 in good health. Some clones in this sample may be carry-over from other donors' samples. The chain combines TRBV6-5 with TRBJ1-4; tentative D call: TRBD1 (5 bases). Sample: naive CD8+ T cells from PBMCs. The CDR3: CASSSPGPPTNEKLFF. CDR3 coding DNA: TGTGCCAGCAGTTCCCCGGGGCCCCCAACTAATGAAAAACTGTTTTTT.